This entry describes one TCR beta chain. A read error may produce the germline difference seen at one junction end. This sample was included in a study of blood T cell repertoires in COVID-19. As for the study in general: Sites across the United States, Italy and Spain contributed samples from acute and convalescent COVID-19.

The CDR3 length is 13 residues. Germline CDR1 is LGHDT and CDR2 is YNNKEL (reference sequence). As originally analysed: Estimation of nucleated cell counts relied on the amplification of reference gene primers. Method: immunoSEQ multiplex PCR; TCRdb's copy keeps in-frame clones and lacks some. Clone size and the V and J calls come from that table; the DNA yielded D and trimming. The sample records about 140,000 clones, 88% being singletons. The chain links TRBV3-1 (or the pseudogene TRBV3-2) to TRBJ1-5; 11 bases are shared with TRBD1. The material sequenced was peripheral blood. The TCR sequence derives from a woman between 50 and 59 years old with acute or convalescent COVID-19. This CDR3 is CASSQEVGQGEYF. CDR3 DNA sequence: TGTGCCAGCAGCCAAGAGGTGGGACAGGGGGAATATTTT.